The 4 T cell receptor beta chains listed next were all sequenced from one sample in a study of PD-L1 blockade in urothelial cancer. Clones were read by immunoSEQ multiplex PCR, and TCRdb kept only the in-frame ones, dropping some. The sample consists of more than 60,000 clones, more than 70% of them appearing once. As to time point: peripheral blood 6 weeks after treatment start. Sequencing was performed on PBMCs, taken around atezolizumab (anti-PD-L1) treatment. The receptors were gathered from a man aged 55 to 70 with urothelial cancer.

This clone showed up just once. The chain combines TRBV30 with TRBJ2-2; 8 bases fit TRBD2. V was clipped by 2 bases and J by 5 bases; unmatched bases: 4. Germline CDR1 GTSNPN, CDR2 SVGIG (reference sequence). This CDR3 has 14 amino acids. This CDR3 is CAWSQIAGTGELFF. CDR3 nucleotides: TGTGCCTGGAGTCAAATAGCGGGGACCGGGGAGCTGTTTTTT.

The chain employs TRBV2 and TRBJ2-7; D is uncertain. V lost 6 bases to trimming and J lost 1 base, with 4 bases between them. There are 11 residues in the CDR3. CDR1 is SNHLY and CDR2 is FYNNEI in the germline V gene. The CDR3 sequence is CASRASYEQYF. CDR3 nucleotides: TGTGCCAGCAGAGCGTCCTACGAGCAGTACTTC.

The chain carries TRBV5-1 and TRBJ2-5, with D perhaps matching TRBD2 (7 bases). The V end was cut by 3 bases, the J end by 5 bases, with 17 bases between. There are 15 residues in the CDR3. Germline V gene data show CDR1 as SGHRS and CDR2 as YFSETQ. This CDR3 reads CASSSEGRGGETQYF. The DNA for the CDR3 is TGCGCCAGCAGCTCGGAAGGAAGGGGGGGGGAGACCCAGTACTTC.

This chain links TRBV7-8 with TRBJ2-5; 8 bases are shared with TRBD2. The CDR3 consists of 15 residues. Germline lookup yields CDR1 SGHVS and CDR2 FQNEAQ. Trimming at V came to 4 bases and at J to 2 bases, leaving 6 bases not matched to a gene. Written as DNA, the CDR3 is TGTGCCAGCAGCTCCCTCGGGGGGGGGCAAGAGACCCAGTACTTC. It codes for CASSSLGGGQETQYF.